The 7 T cell receptor beta chains listed next were all sequenced from one sample in a study of cytomegalovirus exposure and HLA in healthy donors. Clones were read by immunoSEQ multiplex PCR, and TCRdb kept only the in-frame ones, dropping some. The sample consists of 60,000 to 75,000 clones, more than 85% of them appearing once. Specimen: PBMCs. These receptors were taken from a woman between 18 and 29 years old in good health and CMV-seropositive.

The chain couples TRBV7-9 to TRBJ2-1, with 12 bases lining up with TRBD2. CDR3 size: 18 residues. Germline lookup yields CDR1 SEHNR and CDR2 FQNEAQ (reference sequence). The V and J ends lost 5 bases and 9 bases, in that order; junction bases with no gene match: 17. CDR3 DNA sequence: TGTGCCAGCAGCCCAAGAGAGGCGGCTAGCGGGAGGGTCGGTGAGCAGTTCTTC. Residues: CASSPREAASGRVGEQFF. Full variable domain (rest looked up from reference TRBV7-9 and TRBJ2-1): DTGVSQNPRHKITKRGQNVTFRCDPISEHNRLYWYRQTLGQGPEFLTYFQNEAQLEKSRLLSDRFSAERPKGSFSTLEIQRTEQGDSAMYLCASSPREAASGRVGEQFFGPGTRLTVL.

The J gene is TRBJ1-1, the V gene TRBV27; D not resolved. The CDR3 is made up of 13 amino acids. V lost 0 bases to trimming and J lost 4 bases, with 6 bases between them. The germline V gene has CDR1 MNHEY and CDR2 SMNVEV (reference sequence). CDR3 in amino acids: CASSLSGRTEAFF. In DNA, the CDR3 is TGTGCCAGCAGTTTATCCGGTCGCACTGAAGCTTTCTTT.

The chain joins TRBV27 to TRBJ2-1; 7 positions match TRBD2. Germline V gene sequence: CDR1 MNHEY, CDR2 SMNVEV (reference sequence). V was clipped by 3 bases and J by 4 bases; unmatched bases: 6. This CDR3 region has 15 residues. The CDR3 here is CASSFGASGYNEQFF. CDR3 coding DNA: TGTGCCAGCAGTTTCGGGGCTAGCGGTTACAATGAGCAGTTCTTC.

The chain couples TRBV6-5 to TRBJ2-3; weak D call: TRBD1 (6 bases). The CDR3 is made up of 13 amino acids. Trimming took 6 bases from V and 4 from J, leaving 11 bases between them. Looked up from germline, CDR1 is MNHEY and CDR2 is SVGAGI. The CDR3 is CASRGAQSDTQYF. The CDR3 DNA is TGTGCCAGCAGGGGGGCTCAGTCAGATACGCAGTATTTT.

J is TRBJ1-2 and V is TRBV5-6, with D possibly TRBD1 on 5 matching bases. Germline lookup yields CDR1 SGHDT and CDR2 YYEEEE. V gave up 2 bases and J gave up 0 bases, with 8 bases separating them. The length of the CDR3 is 14 residues. The CDR3 region is CASSFIGANYGYTF. CDR3 coding DNA: TGTGCCAGCAGCTTCATAGGGGCTAACTATGGCTACACCTTC. Filled out from reference TRBV5-6 and TRBJ1-2, the complete variable domain reads DAGVTQSPTHLIKTRGQQVTLRCSPKSGHDTVSWYQQALGQGPQFIFQYYEEEERQRGNFPDRFSGHQFPNYSSELNVNALLLGDSALYLCASSFIGANYGYTFGSGTRLTVV.

The rearrangement links TRBV19 to TRBJ2-1; D possibly corresponds to TRBD2 (7 bases). V was shortened by 5 bases and J by 5 bases, with 19 bases between the two germline ends. Germline loops: CDR1 LNHDA, CDR2 SQIVND (reference sequence). The CDR3 runs 16 residues. CDR3 in amino acids: CASSPALGGAHNEQFF. CDR3 DNA: TGTGCCAGTAGTCCTGCACTTGGGGGGGCCCACAATGAGCAGTTCTTC.

This clone was counted a few times. The gene calls are TRBV28 and TRBJ2-7; D is undetermined. CDR1 is MDHEN and CDR2 is SYDVKM in the germline V gene. CDR3 length: 13 residues. V lost 6 bases and J lost 0, with 9 bases in between. The CDR3 protein is CASSYVTSYEQYF. The CDR3 nucleotides read TGTGCCAGCAGCTACGTAACCTCCTACGAGCAGTACTTC.